This T cell receptor beta chain was identified during a study of cytomegalovirus exposure and HLA in healthy donors. Regarding the study as a whole: Earlier results showed most TCR beta V segments being productive about 87% or about 30% of the time.

PCR was performed using 60 Vbeta and 13 Jbeta primers. Method: immunoSEQ multiplex PCR; TCRdb's copy keeps in-frame clones and lacks some. The sample includes around 100,000 clones, over 70% of them seen just once. Remarks on this clone: Its antigen remains unidentified.

Germline V gives CDR1 ENHRY, CDR2 SYGVKD. The V and J ends lost 4 bases and 4 bases, in that order; junction bases with no gene match: 8. The CDR3 is 16 residues long. The receptor's source is a man in his fifties in good health and CMV-seropositive. The sample taken for sequencing was PBMCs. The chain joins TRBV10-3 to TRBJ2-1, with 9 positions matching TRBD2. CDR3 amino acids: CAISVSVAGGYNEQFF. Here the CDR3 DNA reads TGTGCCATCAGTGTTTCAGTGGCGGGAGGGTACAATGAGCAGTTCTTC.